This T cell receptor (beta chain) was identified in a study of T cell repertoires in cytomegalovirus infection. The overall study: Based on public TCR beta signatures, there were indications of CMV infection and of a matching HLA type.

Study-wide findings and caveats: Dominant in the ex vivo response were TCR beta clonotypes restricted by HLA-C and specific for CMV. Based on cumulative public TCR beta family frequency, carriers of CMV plus the relevant HLA were identified.

Concerning this clonotype itself: What it binds is unknown.

Per germline, CDR1 MNHEY and CDR2 SVGEGT. V was cut by 2 bases and J by 6 bases, with 11 bases left in between. The length of the CDR3 is 13 residues. MiXCR, applied by TCRdb to the reads, yields one record per CDR3 protein. The top ten clones hold about a quarter of a sample with 150,000 to 200,000 distinct CDR3 sequences, around 15% of them seen once. This rearrangement joins TRBV6-2 or TRBV6-3 to TRBJ2-7; D uncertain. Sequenced material: PBMCs. The sequence derives from a human donor in good health (CMV status not recorded). Some clones in this sample may be carry-over from other donors' samples. The CDR3 protein is CASSYTPLGEQYF. The CDR3, as DNA: TGTGCCAGCAGTTACACCCCACTGGGCGAGCAGTACTTC.